In this sample, the clone carrying this T cell receptor (beta chain) turned up many times. Its antigen is undetermined. Germline loops: CDR1 DFQATT, CDR2 SNEGSKA (reference sequence). The CDR3 has 15 amino acids. Trimming removed 5 bases at V and 4 bases at J, with 19 bases between. This sample is part of a study of T cells in Graves' hyperthyroidism and ophthalmopathy. There were TCR beta CDR3 regions amplified from RNA transcripts. TCR CDR3 regions were first amplified by RT-PCR with HTBI primers. TCRdb re-analysed the multiplex PCR reads in MiXCR, keeping a single row per CDR3 protein. The data show 500,000 to 650,000 distinct CDR3 sequences, about 14% seen once. General observations from the study: The majority of expanded thyroid clonotypes above 0.001 also appeared in blood.

The rearrangement uses TRBV20-1 and TRBJ2-3; a weak D match, TRBD2 (7 bases). This TCR was sampled from a woman aged 45-59 years with Graves' ophthalmopathy. The sample taken for sequencing was blood. CDR3 coding DNA: TGCAGTGCTCTGAGAACAGGGACTAAGCCAGATACGCAGTATTTT. It specifies CSALRTGTKPDTQYF.